One and the same sample provided the 15 T cell receptor beta chains below, sequenced in a study of monozygotic twins with inflammatory bowel disease (dated by TCRdb to the late 2010s). To prepare the library, 5' RACE was applied. The data were produced on an Illumina HiSeq 2500. Each CDR3 protein sequence appears as one entry after TCRdb reprocessed the reads, and no DNA is included. The sample's table covers some 200,000 distinct CDR3 sequences. In total, the top ten clones hold 1.5% to 2% of the sample. Sequences were obtained from blood. All receptors derive from a human donor with ulcerative colitis or Crohn's disease, or a healthy co-twin of an affected twin (not recorded which).

This chain joins TRBV24-1 and TRBJ2-1; TCRdb returns TRBD1, unconfirmable since there is no DNA. Germline V gene data show CDR1 as KGHDR and CDR2 as SFDVKD. The CDR3 consists of 15 residues. The CDR3 loop is CATSDPAHPYNEQFF.

The rearrangement joins TRBV10-3 to TRBJ2-1; TCRdb proposes TRBD2, but this gene call is untestable without DNA. Germline V CDR1 and CDR2: ENHRY, SYGVKD. The CDR3 is 17 residues long. The CDR3 here is CAISERTSGGFGDEQFF.

V gene TRBV4-2 combines with J gene TRBJ1-4. The CDR3 sequence is 15 residues long. In germline, CDR1 is LGHNA, CDR2 YNFKEQ. The CDR3: CASSQGVRPNEKLFF.

The V gene is TRBV27, the J gene TRBJ1-1. Looked up from germline, CDR1 is MNHEY and CDR2 is SMNVEV (reference sequence). The CDR3 totals 14 residues. The CDR3 region is CASSLGWGNTEAFF.

The V call is TRBV10-2, the J call TRBJ2-7; TCRdb's assignment of TRBD1 cannot be checked, as there is no DNA. Germline CDR1 reads WSHSY; CDR2 reads SAAADI. The CDR3 is 12 residues long. The CDR3 loop is CASSVDRGEQYF.

The CDR3 sequence is CASSWGNSPRSYNEQFF. V and J are TRBV5-1 and TRBJ2-1; there is no DNA to check the TCRdb D call of TRBD1. This CDR3 region has 17 residues. Germline loops: CDR1 SGHRS, CDR2 YFSETQ.

The chain has TRBV20-1 and TRBJ2-1; TCRdb designates TRBD2, a call that cannot be tested without DNA. Per the germline V gene, CDR1 is DFQATT and CDR2 is SNEGSKA (reference sequence). This CDR3 has 14 residues. CDR3 sequence reads: CSAAGTSSYNEQFF.

The gene calls are TRBV12-3 or TRBV12-4 and TRBJ2-7. The CDR3 loop spans 13 amino acids. CDR3 protein: CASRVASAYEQYF.

The chain has TRBV6-1 and TRBJ2-7. From germline, CDR1 is MNHNS and CDR2 SASEGT. The CDR3 has 14 amino acids. CDR3 region: CASSDDRSSYEQYF.

The rearrangement uses TRBV6-1 and TRBJ2-5; absent DNA, TCRdb's TRBD1 call cannot be checked. The CDR3 has 16 residues. Germline CDR1 and CDR2: MNHNS and SASEGT. CDR3 sequence reads: CASSGLSRGRQETQYF.

V is TRBV7-8 and J is TRBJ2-2. Per the germline V gene, CDR1 is SGHVS and CDR2 is FQNEAQ. This CDR3 has 15 residues. This chain's CDR3 is CASSSRGFNTGELFF.

The chain combines TRBV5-6 with TRBJ2-1; as DNA is missing, the TRBD1 call by TCRdb cannot be tested. This CDR3 has 15 residues. Germline loops: CDR1 SGHDT, CDR2 YYEEEE. The CDR3: CASSLEGTGKNEQFF.

The genes are TRBV19 and TRBJ1-5. This CDR3 has 14 amino acids. Germline assignment: CDR1 LNHDA and CDR2 SQIVND (reference sequence). The CDR3 is CASSYDTTGQPQHF. Looking up the rest from reference TRBV19 and TRBJ1-5 gives the full variable domain: DGGITQSPKYLFRKEGQNVTLSCEQNLNHDAMYWYRQDPGQGLRLIYYSQIVNDFQKGDIAEGYSVSREKKESFPLTVTSAQKNPTAFYLCASSYDTTGQPQHFGDGTRLSIL.

The J gene is TRBJ1-4, the V gene TRBV6-6. Germline-derived CDR1 and CDR2 are MNHNY and SVGAGI (reference sequence). There are 13 residues in the CDR3. CDR3 sequence: CASNYRRGEKLFF.

The rearrangement links TRBV11-2 to TRBJ2-1. Per germline, CDR1 SGHAT and CDR2 FQNNGV. The CDR3 is 15 residues long. The CDR3 sequence is CASTSYRDSFNEQFF.